This passage covers 21 T cell receptor beta chains from one sample sequenced in a study of T cell responses to AZD1222 COVID-19 vaccine. Clones were sequenced by immunoSEQ multiplex PCR, and TCRdb holds only the in-frame ones, with some missing. The repertoire includes 120,000 to 150,000 clones, 88% of them detected once, and roughly 5.4% sits in the top ten. Sequenced material: peripheral blood, taken 28 days after the second dose of the MenACWY control vaccine. The receptors come from an adult who received the MenACWY meningococcal vaccine as a control.

The V gene is TRBV7-2, the J gene TRBJ1-1; D ambiguous. Trimming left V 5 bases short and J 3 bases short, with 13 bases between. Germline-derived CDR1 and CDR2 are SGHTA and FQGNSA. The CDR3 is made up of 14 amino acids. The CDR3 loop reads CASSRDPGDTEAFF. The CDR3 DNA sequence: TGTGCCAGCAGCCGGGATCCGGGCGACACTGAAGCTTTCTTT. Looking up the rest from reference TRBV7-2 and TRBJ1-1 gives the full variable domain: GAGVSQSPSNKVTEKGKDVELRCDPISGHTALYWYRQSLGQGLEFLIYFQGNSAPDKSGLPSDRFSAERTGGSVSTLTIQRTQQEDSAVYLCASSRDPGDTEAFFGQGTRLTVV.

The chain links TRBV19 to TRBJ2-7; possible D gene TRBD1, 5 bases. V lost 10 bases to trimming and J lost 0 bases, with 19 bases between them. CDR1 is LNHDA, CDR2 SQIVND, per germline (reference sequence). The CDR3 has 15 residues. CDR3 nucleotide sequence: TGTGCCACCAGAAAGGGGCTGGACACCTCCTACGAGCAGTACTTC. Protein sequence: CATRKGLDTSYEQYF.

Points on this clone: This sample includes further DNA sequences coding for the same CDR3. The chain links TRBV11-3 to TRBJ2-1; 11 bases line up with TRBD2. The CDR3 is 16 residues long. CDR1 is SGHNT, CDR2 YENEEA, per germline. V gave up 5 bases and J gave up 3 bases; unmatched junction bases: 6. CDR3 DNA sequence: TGTGCCAGCAGCCCTCGACTAGCGGGACTCTACAATGAGCAGTTCTTC. Its translation: CASSPRLAGLYNEQFF.

The genes are TRBV5-1 and TRBJ2-7, with TRBD2 matching over 11 bases. V was clipped by 0 bases and J by 1 base; unmatched bases: 3. Looked up from germline, CDR1 is SGHRS and CDR2 is YFSETQ. CDR3 length: 16 residues. The CDR3 coding sequence is TGCGCCAGCAGCTTGGGGGCTAGCGGGAGGTCCTACGAGCAGTACTTC. Its translation: CASSLGASGRSYEQYF.

This chain links TRBV11-2 with TRBJ2-7, with TRBD1 matching over 7 bases. J was trimmed by 4 bases and V by 5 bases; bases with no gene match: 20. The CDR3 consists of 18 residues. Germline CDR1 SGHAT, CDR2 FQNNGV. CDR3 amino acids: CASSPVSRRQGSGYEQYF. The CDR3 DNA follows: TGTGCCAGCAGCCCCGTTTCGCGGCGACAGGGTTCTGGGTACGAGCAGTACTTC.

The rearrangement uses TRBV2 and TRBJ1-1; no definite D call. This CDR3 has 13 amino acids. V was cut by 7 bases and J by 0 bases, with 9 bases left in between. Germline-derived CDR1 and CDR2 are SNHLY and FYNNEI. This CDR3 is CASNAGVNTEAFF. The CDR3 nucleotides are TGTGCCAGCAACGCAGGTGTGAACACTGAAGCTTTCTTT.

The chain is built from TRBV6-2 or TRBV6-3 and TRBJ2-7, with 9 bases fitting TRBD1. V gave up 5 bases and J gave up 6 bases; unmatched junction bases: 11. Per the germline V gene, CDR1 is MNHEY and CDR2 is SVGEGT. The CDR3 is 15 amino acids. This CDR3 reads CASSTGTGLKSEQYF. The CDR3 coding sequence is TGTGCCAGCAGTACCGGGACAGGGTTAAAGTCCGAGCAGTACTTC.

In nucleotides, the CDR3 is TGTGCCAGCAGCTTAGGGCCCCCCGGAGCTTTCTTT. This encodes CASSLGPPGAFF. The chain links TRBV7-9 to TRBJ1-1; D remains ambiguous. The CDR3 extends over 12 amino acids. Looked up from germline, CDR1 is SEHNR and CDR2 is FQNEAQ (reference sequence). The V end lost 1 base, the J end lost 10 bases, and 10 bases lay between the germline ends.

The CDR3 DNA sequence: TGTGCCAGCAGTTACCTTTCGCTAGGGGACGAGCAGTACTTC. This translates into CASSYLSLGDEQYF. The chain carries TRBV6-2 or TRBV6-3 and TRBJ2-7, with D possibly matching TRBD1 (5 bases). The ends were cut back, 2 bases at V and 5 bases at J, with 13 bases in the middle. Germline V gives CDR1 MNHEY, CDR2 SVGEGT. The CDR3 spans 14 residues.

This chain connects TRBV6-1 to TRBJ2-2; a possible D gene is TRBD1 (5 bases). This CDR3 is built from 15 residues. The germline V gene encodes CDR1 MNHNS and CDR2 SASEGT. V gave up 3 bases and J gave up 2 bases, with 10 bases separating them. This chain's CDR3 is CASSDAGINTGELFF. For the CDR3, the DNA is TGTGCCAGCAGTGACGCAGGGATTAACACCGGGGAGCTGTTTTTT.

This clone was seen just once. V is TRBV5-1 and J is TRBJ1-1; D possibly corresponds to TRBD1 (6 bases). Trimming pared 4 bases from V and 1 base from J, leaving 11 bases between. Germline CDR1 reads SGHRS; CDR2 reads YFSETQ. This CDR3 spans 14 amino acids. CDR3 protein: CASSNEGGNTEAFF. The CDR3 bases are TGCGCCAGCAGCAATGAGGGGGGGAACACTGAAGCTTTCTTT.

The chain carries TRBV6-5 and TRBJ2-7; D remains unclear. This CDR3 is built from 15 residues. Germline V gene sequence: CDR1 MNHEY, CDR2 SVGAGI. V was pared by 0 bases and J by 4 bases, with 13 bases between. CDR3 amino acids: CASSYSPGAPYEQYF. The CDR3 DNA follows: TGTGCCAGCAGTTACTCTCCAGGCGCTCCATACGAGCAGTACTTC.

J is TRBJ1-2 and V is TRBV6-5; D gene unclear. The V gene lost 6 bases and the J gene lost 6 bases, with 14 bases spanning the gap. The CDR3 is 13 residues long. CDR1 and CDR2 (germline): MNHEY, SVGAGI. This chain's CDR3 is CASRTRGDNGYTF. CDR3 bases: TGTGCCAGCAGAACCCGGGGAGACAATGGCTACACCTTC.

This rearrangement joins TRBV4-3 to TRBJ1-3; D call uncertain. The CDR3 has 20 amino acids. The germline gives CDR1 LGHNA, CDR2 YSLEER. V lost 0 bases and J lost 1, with 22 bases in between. The CDR3: CASSQDGPGIFGSSGNTIYF. DNA of the CDR3: TGCGCCAGCAGCCAAGATGGTCCGGGTATATTCGGAAGTTCTGGAAACACCATATATTTT.

The chain carries TRBV27 and TRBJ2-5; 9 bases align to TRBD1. The CDR3 totals 16 residues. From germline, CDR1 is MNHEY and CDR2 SMNVEV (reference sequence). Trimming removed 2 bases from V and 2 bases from J; junction bases left unmatched: 6. This CDR3 is CASSLQQGALQETQYF. CDR3 DNA: TGTGCCAGCAGTTTACAACAGGGGGCCCTTCAAGAGACCCAGTACTTC.

The rearrangement uses TRBV6-5 and TRBJ2-1; possibly TRBD2 for D (5 bases). CDR3 length: 15 residues. Deletions cut 6 bases from V and 0 bases from J, with 12 bases between. Germline assignment: CDR1 MNHEY and CDR2 SVGAGI. The CDR3 is CASRYSVSSYNEQFF. CDR3 sequence (DNA): TGTGCCAGCAGATATAGCGTTAGCTCCTACAATGAGCAGTTCTTC.

This chain uses TRBV30 with TRBJ1-4; unclear D gene. The germline V and J ends were trimmed by 7 bases and 4 bases, with 10 bases remaining between them. Germline V gives CDR1 GTSNPN, CDR2 SVGIG (reference sequence). The CDR3 runs 12 residues. CDR3 sequence reads: CAFRMDNEKLFF. In DNA form, the CDR3 reads TGTGCCTTCCGAATGGATAATGAAAAACTGTTTTTT.

The CDR3 spells CASRVNTEAFF. DNA for the CDR3: TGTGCCAGCAGAGTCAACACTGAAGCTTTCTTT. The gene calls are TRBV28 and TRBJ1-1; D gene uncertain. The CDR3 is 11 amino acids. The germline V gene encodes CDR1 MDHEN and CDR2 SYDVKM. Trimming cost V 6 bases and J 2 bases, with 4 bases left between them.

Comment on this clone: A junction boundary mismatches the germline segment, possibly from a read error. The CDR3 coding sequence is TGTGCCGGCAGTCTTACATCTGAGCAGTTCTTC. This sequence encodes CAGSLTSEQFF. V is TRBV11-3 and J is TRBJ2-1, with unresolved D. The CDR3 covers 11 residues. CDR1 SGHNT and CDR2 YENEEA come from the germline V gene.

V gene TRBV3-1 (or the pseudogene TRBV3-2) combines with J gene TRBJ2-2; TRBD2 matches 7 bases. The CDR3 runs 14 residues. Germline V CDR1 and CDR2: LGHDT, YNNKEL (reference sequence). Trimming at V came to 4 bases and at J to 5 bases, leaving 4 bases not matched to a gene. The CDR3 DNA sequence: TGTGCCAGCAGCCGGAAAGCGGGAACCGGGGAGCTGTTTTTT. Its translation is CASSRKAGTGELFF.

The chain recombines TRBV7-2 with TRBJ2-3; D call uncertain. The CDR3 runs to 15 residues. CDR1 is SGHTA and CDR2 is FQGNSA in the germline V gene. Trimming took 1 base from V and 3 from J, leaving 11 bases between them. The CDR3 coding sequence is TGTGCCAGCAGCTTAGTTCAAAGCAAGACAGATACGCAGTATTTT. It is translated as CASSLVQSKTDTQYF.